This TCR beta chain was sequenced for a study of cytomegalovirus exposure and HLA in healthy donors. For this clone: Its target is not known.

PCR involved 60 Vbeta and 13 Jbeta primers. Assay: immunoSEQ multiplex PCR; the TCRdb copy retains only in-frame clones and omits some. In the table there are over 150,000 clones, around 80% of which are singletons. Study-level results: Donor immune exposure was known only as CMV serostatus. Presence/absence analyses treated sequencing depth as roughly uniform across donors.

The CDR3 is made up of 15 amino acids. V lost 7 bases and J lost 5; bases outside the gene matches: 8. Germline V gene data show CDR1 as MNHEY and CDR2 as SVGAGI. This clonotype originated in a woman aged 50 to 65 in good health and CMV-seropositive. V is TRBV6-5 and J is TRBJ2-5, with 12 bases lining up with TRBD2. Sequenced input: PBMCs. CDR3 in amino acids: CASTPAGLAGETQYF. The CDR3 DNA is TGTGCCAGCACTCCCGCCGGACTAGCGGGGGAGACCCAGTACTTC.